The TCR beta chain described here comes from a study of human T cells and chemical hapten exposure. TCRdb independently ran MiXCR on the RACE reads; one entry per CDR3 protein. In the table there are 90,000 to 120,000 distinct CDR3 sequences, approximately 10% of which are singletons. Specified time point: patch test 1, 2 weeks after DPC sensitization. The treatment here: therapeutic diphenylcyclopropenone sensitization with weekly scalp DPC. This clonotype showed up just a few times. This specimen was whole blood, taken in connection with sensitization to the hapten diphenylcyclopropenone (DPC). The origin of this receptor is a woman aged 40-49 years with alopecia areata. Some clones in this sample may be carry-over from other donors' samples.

CDR3 sequence (DNA): TGTGCCAGCAGCCGGGACGGAATGAACACTGAAGCTTTCTTT. It is translated as CASSRDGMNTEAFF. The chain recombines TRBV11-3 with TRBJ1-1; tentative D call: TRBD1 (5 bases). Germline V lookup: CDR1 SGHNT, CDR2 YENEEA. Trimming pared 5 bases from V and 0 bases from J, leaving 10 bases between. The CDR3 has 14 residues.